The 27 T cell receptor beta chains reported below all come from one sample, sequenced in a study of OX40 agonist ivuxolimab in advanced cancers. The protocol used for the library was the immunoSEQ multiplex PCR assay. The clones in this table, taken by TCRdb from immuneACCESS, are in-frame only. Not every clone is retained; where verified, under half of the shortfall comes from an unresolved V gene, and the cause of the rest is unknown. In all, the sample holds fewer than 200,000 clones, and 94% of those were seen once. Around 0.33% of the sample comes from the top ten. Material: CD4+ or CD8+ T cells sorted from blood, obtained in a trial of the OX40 agonist ivuxolimab. Receptors were obtained from an adult with an advanced solid tumor such as melanoma, head and neck, liver or kidney cancer.

The chain has TRBV19 and TRBJ1-3; D remains unclear. Germline V gene data show CDR1 as LNHDA and CDR2 as SQIVND (reference sequence). V shed 5 bases and J shed 2 bases, with 7 bases lying between them. The CDR3 totals 13 residues. The CDR3 DNA reads as TGTGCCAGTAGTCCGACCCCTGGAAACACCATATATTTT. Protein product: CASSPTPGNTIYF.

The chain is built from TRBV21-1 and TRBJ1-2; the table's D call TRBD1 went unverified against the DNA. TRBV21-1 is a recognized pseudogene. The CDR3 covers 16 residues. The CDR3 coding sequence is TGTGCCAGCAGACACAGAACCCTGACCTATAACTATGGCTACACCTTC. Its protein product is CASRHRTLTYNYGYTF.

V is TRBV18 and J is TRBJ1-1; no clear D. The CDR3 totals 13 residues. Germline V gene lookup returns CDR1 KGHSH and CDR2 LQKENI. Deletions cut 3 bases from V and 1 base from J, with 6 bases between. Here the CDR3 reads CASSPLGNTEAFF. The CDR3 nucleotides read TGTGCCAGCTCACCGTTGGGGAACACTGAAGCTTTCTTT.

The rearrangement links TRBV4-1 to TRBJ2-7; 12 nucleotides line up with TRBD1. Germline loops: CDR1 MGHRA, CDR2 YSYEKL. After removal of 3 bases from V and 6 bases from J, the junction contained 9 bases not matched to a gene. CDR3 length: 16 amino acids. The CDR3 protein is CASSQSLGQGAAEQYF. The CDR3 DNA reads as TGCGCCAGCAGCCAGTCCCTGGGACAGGGGGCGGCCGAGCAGTACTTC.

In the case of this clone: Distinct nucleotide sequences in the sample also encode this CDR3. The V and J genes are TRBV6-6 and TRBJ1-1; D may be TRBD1 (6 bases). Trimming cost V 0 bases and J 8 bases, with 10 bases left between them. The CDR3 has 13 residues. Germline V gene sequence: CDR1 MNHNY, CDR2 SVGAGI (reference sequence). CDR3 amino acids: CASSYSGGTEAFF. Written as DNA, the CDR3 is TGTGCCAGCAGTTACTCAGGGGGAACCGAAGCTTTCTTT.

This rearrangement joins TRBV2 to TRBJ2-3, with TRBD1 matching over 7 bases. The germline gives CDR1 SNHLY, CDR2 FYNNEI. CDR3 length equals 15 residues. Losses at the gene ends were 6 bases for V and 5 bases for J; bases not matched to a gene: 11. This CDR3 is CASSVGQVGLDTQYF. The CDR3, as DNA: TGTGCCAGCAGCGTTGGACAGGTGGGATTAGATACGCAGTATTTT.

The chain carries TRBV9 and TRBJ2-7, with D maybe TRBD1 (5 bases). The CDR3 totals 15 residues. Germline V gene sequence: CDR1 SGDLS, CDR2 YYNGEE. V lost 0 bases and J 2 bases, leaving 12 bases between the germline ends. The CDR3 DNA is TGTGCCAGCAGCGTAGATTTAGACAGCACCTACGAGCAGTACTTC. This sequence encodes CASSVDLDSTYEQYF.

The chain recombines TRBV7-9 with TRBJ1-1, with TRBD1 as a possible D gene (5 bases). In germline, CDR1 is SEHNR, CDR2 FQNEAQ (reference sequence). The CDR3 extends over 16 amino acids. V was shortened by 5 bases and J by 0 bases, with 16 bases between the two germline ends. DNA for the CDR3: TGTGCCAGCAGCCCAAATCGACAGATAATGAACACTGAAGCTTTCTTT. Encoded protein: CASSPNRQIMNTEAFF.

This clone was picked up one time. The genes are TRBV27 and TRBJ2-7; the match to TRBD1 covers 9 bases. Looked up from germline, CDR1 is MNHEY and CDR2 is SMNVEV (reference sequence). J gave up 5 bases and V 5 bases, and 10 bases lay outside the gene matches. The CDR3 has 15 amino acids. CDR3 DNA sequence: TGTGCCAGCAGTATGACCGGGACAGGGACCCACGAGCAGTACTTC. It codes for CASSMTGTGTHEQYF.

This chain joins TRBV7-2 and TRBJ1-3, with D uncertain. The CDR3 has 14 amino acids. Trimming shortened V by 3 bases and J by 0 bases, and 6 bases separated the two germline ends. CDR1 and CDR2 (germline): SGHTA, FQGNSA. The DNA for the CDR3 is TGTGCCAGCAGCTTGGAGAGCTCTGGAAACACCATATATTTT. Its protein is CASSLESSGNTIYF.

CDR3 nucleotide sequence: TGTGCCAGCAGCCTCGACGGCCTCTATGGCTACACCTTC. This encodes CASSLDGLYGYTF. The chain is built from TRBV5-6 and TRBJ1-2, with D unresolved. V was clipped by 4 bases and J by 4 bases, with 11 bases between them. The CDR3 loop spans 13 amino acids. Germline-derived CDR1 and CDR2 are SGHDT and YYEEEE.

This chain links TRBV19 with TRBJ1-5; TRBD1 matches 9 bases. The length of the CDR3 is 15 residues. CDR1 is LNHDA and CDR2 is SQIVND in the germline V gene (reference sequence). V lost 7 bases and J lost 4; bases outside the gene matches: 8. CDR3 region: CASTAGTGRNQPQHF. CDR3 coding DNA: TGTGCCAGTACCGCCGGGACAGGGAGAAATCAGCCCCAGCATTTT.

J is TRBJ2-7 and V is TRBV10-3; TRBD1 matches 8 bases. The germline gives CDR1 ENHRY, CDR2 SYGVKD. V shed 4 bases and J 6 bases; nucleotides not matched to a gene: 8. This CDR3 contains 14 residues. CDR3 loop: CAISVSGQGPEQYF. CDR3 coding DNA: TGTGCCATCAGTGTCTCTGGACAGGGACCCGAGCAGTACTTC.

The V call is TRBV11-2, the J call TRBJ1-4; D is undetermined. Trimming shortened V by 5 bases and J by 13 bases, and 14 bases separated the two germline ends. The CDR3 is made up of 12 amino acids. Looked up from germline, CDR1 is SGHAT and CDR2 is FQNNGV. The CDR3 reads CASSQTPGPLFF. In DNA form, the CDR3 reads TGTGCCAGCAGCCAAACCCCAGGTCCACTGTTTTTT.

The chain combines TRBV4-1 with TRBJ1-3; D is unresolved. The length of the CDR3 is 16 residues. CDR1 and CDR2 from the germline V gene are MGHRA and YSYEKL. V was clipped by 4 bases and J by 1 base, with 14 bases between them. CDR3 residues: CASSLFPTESGNTIYF. The CDR3 nucleotides are TGCGCCAGCAGCCTCTTCCCGACGGAATCTGGAAACACCATATATTTT.

V and J are TRBV18 and TRBJ1-6; no definite D call. The CDR3 covers 14 residues. V shed 3 bases and J shed 9 bases, with 12 bases lying between them. CDR1 is KGHSH and CDR2 is LQKENI in the germline V gene. The chain's CDR3 is CASSPGRSGSPLHF. The CDR3, as DNA: TGTGCCAGCTCACCCGGACGGTCGGGTTCACCCCTCCACTTT.

This chain's CDR3 is CASSLGTSGSTDTQYF. For the CDR3, the DNA is TGCGCCAGCAGCTTGGGGACTAGCGGTAGCACAGATACGCAGTATTTT. The rearrangement links TRBV5-1 to TRBJ2-3; 10 bases are shared with TRBD2. The CDR3 length is 16 residues. Germline lookup yields CDR1 SGHRS and CDR2 YFSETQ. After removal of 0 bases from V and 0 bases from J, the junction contained 1 base not matched to a gene.

The rearrangement joins TRBV11-3 to TRBJ2-3, with 11 positions matching TRBD2. V gave up 5 bases and J gave up 0 bases; unmatched junction bases: 7. This CDR3 is built from 17 residues. The germline V gene encodes CDR1 SGHNT and CDR2 YENEEA. In DNA, the CDR3 is TGTGCCAGCAGCCTCTTTAGCGGGGGGGCTAGCACAGATACGCAGTATTTT. Its translation: CASSLFSGGASTDTQYF.

This chain links TRBV14 with TRBJ1-2; 7 nucleotides line up with TRBD1. Per germline, CDR1 SGHDN and CDR2 FVKESK. This CDR3 has 14 residues. The V gene end was trimmed by 1 base and the J gene end by 3 bases; junction bases not matched to a gene: 2. CDR3 in amino acids: CASSQGGQYYGYTF. The CDR3 DNA sequence: TGTGCCAGCAGCCAAGGGGGACAGTACTATGGCTACACCTTC. Based on the CDR3 plus reference TRBV14 and TRBJ1-2, the full variable domain is EAGVTQFPSHSVIEKGQTVTLRCDPISGHDNLYWYRRVMGKEIKFLLHFVKESKQDESGMPNNRFLAERTGGTYSTLKVQPAELEDSGVYFCASSQGGQYYGYTFGSGTRLTVV.

V usage is TRBV7-9 and J usage is TRBJ1-3; no firm D call. Germline V gene sequence: CDR1 SEHNR, CDR2 FQNEAQ (reference sequence). CDR3 length equals 17 residues. V gave up 5 bases and J gave up 0 bases, with 17 bases separating them. CDR3 region: CASSPSPTEHSGNTIYF. DNA for the CDR3: TGTGCCAGCAGCCCCTCCCCCACAGAGCACTCTGGAAACACCATATATTTT.

This chain connects TRBV19 to TRBJ1-2, with a possible D match to TRBD1 (5 bases). V was shortened by 7 bases and J by 4 bases, with 16 bases between the two germline ends. This CDR3 spans 14 amino acids. The germline V gene encodes CDR1 LNHDA and CDR2 SQIVND (reference sequence). The CDR3 DNA reads TGTGCCAGTACCTTACCGGGACCGGTCTATGGCTACACCTTC. Encoded protein: CASTLPGPVYGYTF.

Comment on this clone: Within the sample, other DNA sequences also encode this same CDR3. This chain joins TRBV19 and TRBJ1-1; D not certain. The CDR3 has 11 residues. Trimming took off 6 bases at V and 1 base at J, with 3 bases between the two ends. CDR1 and CDR2 from the germline V gene are LNHDA and SQIVND (reference sequence). CDR3 region: CASRRNTEAFF. CDR3 bases: TGTGCCAGTAGACGGAACACTGAAGCTTTCTTT.

This clone was detected once. The chain employs TRBV6-5 and TRBJ2-5; D tentatively reads TRBD1 or TRBD2 (5 bases each). Looked up from germline, CDR1 is MNHEY and CDR2 is SVGAGI. This CDR3 region has 14 residues. V gave up 6 bases and J gave up 2 bases, with 13 bases separating them. The CDR3 here is CASRRPGPQETQYF. CDR3 bases: TGTGCCAGCAGGCGACCGGGACCTCAAGAGACCCAGTACTTC.

This chain uses TRBV6-6 with TRBJ1-1, with D possibly TRBD1 on 6 matching bases. Germline V gene data show CDR1 as MNHNY and CDR2 as SVGAGI (reference sequence). The V end lost 2 bases, the J end lost 10 bases, and 17 bases lay between the germline ends. The CDR3 extends over 14 amino acids. This CDR3 is CASSYPDRPRGAFF. The CDR3 DNA reads as TGTGCCAGCAGTTACCCTGACAGGCCCCGGGGAGCTTTCTTT.

The chain recombines TRBV2 with TRBJ2-7; TRBD2 matches 8 bases. Germline V CDR1 and CDR2: SNHLY, FYNNEI. V gave up 11 bases and J gave up 0 bases; unmatched junction bases: 3. The CDR3 is 12 amino acids. DNA for the CDR3: TGTGCCGCGGGGGGTAGCTCCTACGAGCAGTACTTC. It codes for CAAGGSSYEQYF.

This chain links TRBV7-9 with TRBJ1-1; D possibly corresponds to TRBD1 (5 bases). V dropped 5 bases and J dropped 0 bases, with 13 bases sitting between them. The germline gives CDR1 SEHNR, CDR2 FQNEAQ (reference sequence). CDR3 length: 15 residues. CDR3 coding DNA: TGTGCCAGCAGCCCCCGGGGCCCAATGAACACTGAAGCTTTCTTT. Protein sequence: CASSPRGPMNTEAFF.

This chain uses TRBV6-6 with TRBJ2-7; no reliable D call. The CDR3 loop spans 10 amino acids. V was trimmed by 11 bases and J by 4 bases, leaving 9 bases between them. Germline CDR1 MNHNY, CDR2 SVGAGI (reference sequence). The DNA for the CDR3 is TGTGCCTCTGGGCCTTACGAGCAGTACTTC. This translates into CASGPYEQYF.